This is a list of T cell receptor beta chains from one sample in a study of blood T cell repertoires in COVID-19. Method: immunoSEQ multiplex PCR; TCRdb's copy keeps in-frame clones and lacks some. The sample contains about 440,000 clones, around 88% of which appear only once. The sequenced sample was peripheral blood. The source of these receptors is a woman aged 25 to 45 with acute or convalescent COVID-19. The CDR3 runs from the conserved cysteine through the conserved F or W. The D gene is left open where the match is weak. Not every row has a clone size; where given, it reads once, few, many or a size class.

TRBV7-2	.	TRBD2	TRBJ2-7	TGTGCCAGCAGTCACCCCCGGCGCGGGGGCTACGAGCAGTACTTC	CASSHPRRGGYEQYF
TRBV6-5	.	.	TRBJ1-5	TGTGCCAGCAGAGAGAATTACAATCAGCCCCAGCATTTT	CASRENYNQPQHF
TRBV5-1	.	.	TRBJ1-6	TGCGCCAGCAGCCCCTGGGAAGCGGACTATAATTCACCCCTCCACTTT	CASSPWEADYNSPLHF
TRBV9	once	.	TRBJ1-4	TGTGCCAGCAGCGTATCGGGGACAACTAATGAAAAACTGTTTTTT	CASSVSGTTNEKLFF
TRBV21-1	.	.	TRBJ1-5	TGTGCCAGCAGCTTTAGTGGAGCCTCGGGGCCCCAGCATTTT	CASSFSGASGPQHF
TRBV24-1	.	TRBD2	TRBJ2-1	TGTGCCACCAGTGAGAGGACTAGCGGCGGCAATGAGCAGTTCTTC	CATSERTSGGNEQFF
TRBV29-1	.	.	TRBJ1-1	TGCAGCGTTGGTCCGGTATTGAACACTGAAGCTTTCTTT	CSVGPVLNTEAFF
TRBV19	.	TRBD2	TRBJ2-7	TGTGCCAGTAGTCTCCAGGGAGGGTACGAGCAGTACTTC	CASSLQGGYEQYF
TRBV4-1	.	TRBD1	TRBJ1-2	TGCGCCAGCAGCCATGGGGCAGGGGGCCTCCCCTATGGCTACACCTTC	CASSHGAGGLPYGYTF
TRBV5-4	.	TRBD1	TRBJ1-1	TGTGCCAGCAGCTCGGGACAGGGGTCTTTCGAGGCTTTCTTT	CASSSGQGSFEAFF
TRBV5-1	once	.	TRBJ2-1	TGCGCCAGCAGCTTGGGAGAGGGAGAAGAGGATGAGCAGTTCTTC	CASSLGEGEEDEQFF
TRBV3-1/TRBV3-2	once	.	TRBJ2-7	TGTGCCAGCAGCCTCCGGGAAACCCAGGTCGAGCAGTACTTC	CASSLRETQVEQYF
TRBV20-1	.	.	TRBJ1-4	TGCAGTGCTAGGCAGGAAAAACTGTTTTTT	CSARQEKLFF
TRBV7-9	once	TRBD1	TRBJ1-5	TGTGCCAGCAGCCCTATTACAGGGGATAGCAGCAATCAGCCCCAGCATTTT	CASSPITGDSSNQPQHF
TRBV7-8	.	.	TRBJ1-1	TGTGCCAGCAGCCCGGTTTCCACTGAAGCTTTCTTT	CASSPVSTEAFF
TRBV10-3	.	TRBD1	TRBJ1-2	TGTGCCATCAGTGAGTCCGACAGGGGGCCTGGCTACACCTTC	CAISESDRGPGYTF